The TCR beta chain described here comes from a study of Graves' ophthalmopathy and Graves' hyperthyroidism. Study background: The blood sample was drawn at first diagnosis and before any treatment.

Germline CDR1 MNHEY, CDR2 SVGAGI. The CDR3 runs 18 residues. V lost 0 bases, J lost 5 bases, and 8 bases stayed unmatched. Overall study results and limits: Progression of ophthalmopathy was predicted by the model with approximately 71% sensitivity and 72% to 85% specificity. Also, most clonotypes expanded in the thyroid above 0.001 frequency appeared in blood.

There are many counts of this clonotype. The antigen remains undetermined. TCR beta CDR3 amplification used RNA transcripts. HTBI primers served in a first-round RT-PCR, which a second-round multiplex PCR followed. Using its own MiXCR run on the multiplex PCR reads, TCRdb lists one record per CDR3 protein. The sample holds a few hundred thousand distinct CDR3 sequences; roughly 15% are singletons and the top ten take roughly 12%. Enrollment excluded any patients with other autoimmune diseases, uncontrolled infections, pregnancy or lactation. The gene calls are TRBV6-5 and TRBJ2-5; 14 nucleotides match TRBD2. The receptor was derived from an adult man with Graves' ophthalmopathy. Sequenced material: peripheral blood. The CDR3, as DNA: TGTGCCAGCAGTTACTCGCCGGGACTAGCGGGAGAACGCGAGACCCAGTACTTC. Protein: CASSYSPGLAGERETQYF.